This record covers a single T cell receptor beta chain. Its target is not known. This record comes from a study of PD-1 blockade in classical Hodgkin lymphoma. Study conclusions and caveats: Repertoire differences lack defined causes, possibly disease activity or prior therapy. Relapsed/refractory patients reportedly had lower baseline diversity than newly diagnosed patients.

CDR1 is MNHEY, CDR2 SMNVEV, per germline (reference sequence). The J segment lost 5 bases and the V segment lost 5 bases, leaving 4 bases of the junction unmatched. The CDR3 is made up of 13 amino acids. Documented time point: newly diagnosed, previously untreated cHL patient sample. The assay was immunoSEQ multiplex PCR, and TCRdb's table has in-frame clones only and misses some. The sample has roughly 70,000 clones, more than 85% seen once. The specimen sequenced was peripheral blood mononuclear cells (PBMCs). This receptor was identified in a human donor with classical Hodgkin lymphoma. The rearrangement joins TRBV27 to TRBJ2-3; 7 bases are shared with TRBD2. Here the CDR3 DNA reads TGTGCCAGCAGTGAGGCGGGAGTAGATACGCAGTATTTT. Translation: CASSEAGVDTQYF.